These 10 T cell receptor beta chains came from one sample sequenced in a study of vaccination and CD4 T cells after COVID-19. The Oncomine TCR Beta short-read assay was applied to DNA of cultured CD4+ T cells. TCRdb fed the PCR reads into MiXCR, producing one record per CDR3 protein. The sample holds around 23,000 distinct CDR3 sequences, around a third seen once. These receptors' targets are unknown. Indicated time point: late sampling 161 to 241 days after vaccination in a few convalescent patients. Treatment: 10-day PBMC culture with coronavirus spike peptide pools or control peptides (ViraFEST assay). Material: CD4+ T cells from blood, cultured in vitro, obtained about 7 months after SARS-CoV-2 vaccination. Every receptor here comes from a human donor who had recovered from COVID-19.

In this sample, this clonotype turned up once. This chain uses TRBV29-1 with TRBJ2-1; D possibly corresponds to TRBD1 (6 bases). The CDR3 is 15 residues long. Trimming removed 4 bases from V and 0 bases from J, with 13 bases in between. The germline V gene encodes CDR1 SQVTM and CDR2 ANQGSEA. The CDR3 sequence: CSVAPTGRSYNEQFF. The CDR3 nucleotides read TGCAGCGTTGCCCCTACAGGGCGCTCCTACAATGAGCAGTTCTTC.

The rearrangement joins TRBV7-2 to TRBJ1-1; D is undetermined. The CDR3 contains 15 residues. Looked up from germline, CDR1 is SGHTA and CDR2 is FQGNSA. Between the trimmed V and J ends, which lost 3 bases and 4 bases, there was a span of 15 bases. The CDR3 sequence is CASSFVWGDGTEAFF. The CDR3 bases are TGTGCCAGCAGCTTTGTATGGGGTGACGGCACTGAAGCTTTCTTT.

This chain connects TRBV6-5 to TRBJ2-7, with 9 bases that match TRBD1. V gave up 2 bases and J gave up 5 bases; unmatched junction bases: 7. Germline V CDR1 and CDR2: MNHEY, SVGAGI. The CDR3 is 15 residues long. The CDR3 nucleotides are TGTGCCAGCAGTTACCAGGGGACAGGGAGGAACGAGCAGTACTTC. Encoded protein: CASSYQGTGRNEQYF.

V is TRBV6-5 and J is TRBJ1-5; no reliable D call. The germline gives CDR1 MNHEY, CDR2 SVGAGI. This CDR3 is built from 16 residues. Trimming took off 5 bases at V and 4 bases at J, with 18 bases between the two ends. The CDR3 spells CASSKSSGAQNQPQHF. CDR3 nucleotides: TGTGCCAGCAGTAAAAGCTCAGGTGCCCAAAATCAGCCCCAGCATTTT.

This chain joins TRBV29-1 and TRBJ2-1; TRBD2 matches 9 bases. From germline, CDR1 is SQVTM and CDR2 ANQGSEA. The CDR3 runs to 15 residues. After removal of 7 bases from V and 0 bases from J, the junction contained 7 bases not matched to a gene. The CDR3 here is CSAASSGSSYNEQFF. CDR3 in DNA: TGCAGCGCCGCCAGTAGCGGGAGCTCCTACAATGAGCAGTTCTTC.

V gene TRBV12-3 or TRBV12-4 combines with J gene TRBJ2-7; 11 bases are shared with TRBD2. The J segment lost 2 bases and the V segment lost 6 bases, leaving 3 bases of the junction unmatched. There are 14 residues in the CDR3. CDR3 sequence: CASSLLAGAYEQYF. The CDR3 DNA reads TGTGCCAGCAGCCTACTAGCGGGAGCCTACGAGCAGTACTTC.

On this clonotype itself: Germline is not matched at one junction end, which may reflect a read error. The chain combines TRBV20-1 with TRBJ1-2, with TRBD1 as a possible D gene (5 bases). This CDR3 spans 16 amino acids. CDR1 is DFQATT and CDR2 is SNEGSKA in the germline V gene (reference sequence). The CDR3 sequence: CSAPNRDALQGVGHTF. The CDR3 bases are TGCAGTGCCCCTAACCGGGACGCTCTTCAAGGGGTTGGCCACACCTTC.

The chain recombines TRBV19 with TRBJ1-2; 9 nucleotides align to TRBD1. The CDR3 is 13 amino acids. V lost 8 bases and J lost 4; bases outside the gene matches: 5. Looked up from germline, CDR1 is LNHDA and CDR2 is SQIVND (reference sequence). The CDR3 sequence is CASWDRVSYGYTF. The CDR3 DNA sequence: TGTGCCAGTTGGGACAGGGTTAGCTATGGCTACACCTTC.

Here the CDR3 reads CATSKNSNQPQHF. The CDR3 coding sequence is TGTGCCACCAGCAAAAATAGCAATCAGCCCCAGCATTTT. The chain recombines TRBV24-1 with TRBJ1-5; D gene ambiguous. Germline V lookup: CDR1 KGHDR, CDR2 SFDVKD. CDR3 size: 13 residues. V lost 7 bases and J lost 0, with 6 bases in between.

In its sample, this clonotype ranks as large (0.1 to 1%). The chain uses TRBV15 and TRBJ1-1; D is possibly TRBD1 (6 bases). CDR1 is LNHNV, CDR2 YYDKDF, per germline (reference sequence). Trimming cost V 3 bases and J 6 bases, with 11 bases left between them. This CDR3 is built from 13 residues. This CDR3 is CATSRKPGAEAFF. The CDR3 DNA reads as TGTGCCACCAGCAGGAAACCAGGGGCTGAAGCTTTCTTT.